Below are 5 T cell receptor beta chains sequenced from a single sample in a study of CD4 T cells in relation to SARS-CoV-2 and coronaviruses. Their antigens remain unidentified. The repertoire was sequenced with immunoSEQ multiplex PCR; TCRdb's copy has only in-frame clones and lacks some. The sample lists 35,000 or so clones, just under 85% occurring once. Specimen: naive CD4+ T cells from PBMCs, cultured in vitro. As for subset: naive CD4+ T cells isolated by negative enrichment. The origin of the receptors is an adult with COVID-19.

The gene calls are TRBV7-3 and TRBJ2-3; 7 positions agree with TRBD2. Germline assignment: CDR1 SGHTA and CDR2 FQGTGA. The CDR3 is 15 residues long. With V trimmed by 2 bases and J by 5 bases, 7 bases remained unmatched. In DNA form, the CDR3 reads TGTGCCAGCAGCTTAGGCGGGAGAAATGGAGATACGCAGTATTTT. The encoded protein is CASSLGGRNGDTQYF.

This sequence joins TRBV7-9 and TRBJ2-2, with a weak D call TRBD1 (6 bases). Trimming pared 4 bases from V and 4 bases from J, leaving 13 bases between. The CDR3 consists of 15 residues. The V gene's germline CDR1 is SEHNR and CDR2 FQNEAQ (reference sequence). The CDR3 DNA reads TGTGCCAGCAGCTCCGGGACAAGGACCACCGGGGAGCTGTTTTTT. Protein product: CASSSGTRTTGELFF.

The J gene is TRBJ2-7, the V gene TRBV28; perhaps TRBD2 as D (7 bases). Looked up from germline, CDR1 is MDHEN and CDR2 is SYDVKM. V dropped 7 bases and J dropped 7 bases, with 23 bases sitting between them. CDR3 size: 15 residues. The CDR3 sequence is CASTSKWAGEGEQYF. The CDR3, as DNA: TGTGCCAGCACCTCCAAATGGGCAGGGGAGGGTGAGCAGTACTTC.

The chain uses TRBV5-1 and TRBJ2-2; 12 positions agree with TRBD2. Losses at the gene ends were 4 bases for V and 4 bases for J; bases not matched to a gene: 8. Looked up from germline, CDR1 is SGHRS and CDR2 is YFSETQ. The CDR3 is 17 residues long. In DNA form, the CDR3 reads TGCGCCAGCAGCCCGACTAGCGGGAGAGGGCGCACCGGGGAGCTGTTTTTT. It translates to CASSPTSGRGRTGELFF.

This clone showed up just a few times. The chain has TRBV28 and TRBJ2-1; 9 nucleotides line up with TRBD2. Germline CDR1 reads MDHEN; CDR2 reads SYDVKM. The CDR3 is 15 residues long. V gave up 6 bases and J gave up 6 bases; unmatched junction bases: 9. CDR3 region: CASSFPSGMINEQFF. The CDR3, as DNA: TGTGCCAGCAGCTTTCCTAGCGGGATGATCAATGAGCAGTTCTTC.